This T cell receptor beta chain stems from a study of T cells after yellow fever vaccination. Study in general: Those fractions that held only low numbers of cells were prepared using the SMART-Seq v4 Ultra Low Input RNA kit. Findings and limits, study-wide: Most primary-vaccination clones reappeared after the booster (about 96% CD4, 85% to 90% CD8). Peaking faster, on day 5 versus 15, the secondary response was nonetheless weaker.

A universal primer site and UMIs were added as TCR cDNA was made by 5'RACE template switching. MiXCR, applied by TCRdb to the 5' RACE reads, yields one record per CDR3 protein. The sample lists about 320,000 distinct CDR3 sequences; under 15% were seen once. This clonotype was found a few times. What it recognizes is unknown. This CDR3 spans 13 amino acids. CDR1 and CDR2 (germline): DFQATT, SNEGSKA (reference sequence). Trimming took 5 bases from V and 3 from J; bases not matched to a gene: 6. The clonotype originates from a man aged 18 to 29 who received the YFV17D yellow fever vaccine. This chain joins TRBV20-1 and TRBJ1-1; 7 nucleotides align to TRBD1. The sequences come from CD4+ T cells sorted from PBMCs, collected 15 days after the yellow fever booster vaccination. CDR3 amino acids: CSADRAGYTEAFF. The CDR3 DNA reads TGCAGTGCTGACAGGGCGGGGTACACTGAAGCTTTCTTT.